This record looks at one TCR beta chain sequence and its context. V lost 0 bases to trimming and J lost 0 bases, with 15 bases between them. Germline loops: CDR1 MGHRA, CDR2 YSYEKL. There are 18 residues in the CDR3. The record originates from a study of T-cell memory formation after mild COVID-19. TCRdb fed the 5' RACE reads into MiXCR, producing one record per CDR3 protein. Among approximately 300,000 distinct CDR3 sequences, around a sixth were seen once, and the ten largest hold around 23%. This clonotype originated in a man aged 18 to 35 who had mild COVID-19 (a few samples of this study predate the infection). Cell type and time point are not known. Sequencing was carried out using PBMCs or a T cell subset sorted from them (not recorded which). J is TRBJ2-1 and V is TRBV4-1; TRBD1 might be the D (6 bases). The CDR3 coding sequence is TGCGCCAGCAGCCAAGATTTTTGGGGGCAGGCCTCCTACAATGAGCAGTTCTTC. Translation: CASSQDFWGQASYNEQFF.